What follows are 9 T cell receptor beta chains derived from one specimen sequenced in a study of blood T cells in healthy people across ages. For the second PCR, which ran for roughly 6 to 12 cycles, a sample-barcoded 5' primer and a J-beta primer mix were used. TCRdb used MiXCR to reprocess the 5' RACE reads, holding one entry per CDR3 protein. The table lists 1.5 million to 2 million distinct CDR3 sequences, 28% of them singletons. The sample consisted of blood. Receptors were obtained from a woman younger than 45 in good health.

The chain has TRBV20-1 and TRBJ2-1; no clear D. The J call may not be correct, given that the DNA end is closer to TRBJ2-7. The CDR3 totals 13 residues. From germline, CDR1 is DFQATT and CDR2 SNEGSKA (reference sequence). The CDR3 sequence: CSARYASYNEQYF. The DNA of the CDR3 is TGCAGTGCTAGATATGCCTCCTACAATGAGCAGTACTTC.

This clonotype has just a few counts. This chain joins TRBV2 and TRBJ2-7; 9 positions match TRBD1. This CDR3 contains 14 residues. In germline, CDR1 is SNHLY, CDR2 FYNNEI. V was pared by 3 bases and J by 5 bases, with 5 bases of the junction left unmatched. Here the CDR3 reads CASSDLGTGNEQYF. The CDR3 DNA reads TGTGCCAGCAGTGACCTAGGGACAGGGAACGAGCAGTACTTC.

The chain couples TRBV2 to TRBJ1-1, with 7 nucleotides matching TRBD1. J was trimmed by 4 bases and V by 2 bases; bases with no gene match: 10. The CDR3 consists of 16 residues. Germline assignment: CDR1 SNHLY and CDR2 FYNNEI. The CDR3: CASSETLTGRFTEAFF. The CDR3 region has the DNA TGTGCCAGCAGTGAAACCCTGACAGGGCGGTTCACTGAAGCTTTCTTT.

This clonotype has only a few counts. The chain links TRBV4-1 to TRBJ2-3; no clear D gene. Deletions cut 7 bases from V and 6 bases from J, with 17 bases between. The length of the CDR3 is 14 residues. The germline gives CDR1 MGHRA, CDR2 YSYEKL. The CDR3 DNA reads as TGCGCCAGCAACCCGGACGAGAGTCCCGATACGCAGTATTTT. Translation: CASNPDESPDTQYF.

This clonotype has a handful of counts. The chain links TRBV20-1 to TRBJ1-2, with TRBD1 matching 7 bases. CDR3 length equals 12 residues. J lost 6 bases, V lost 3 bases, and 4 bases had no gene match. Germline V CDR1 and CDR2: DFQATT, SNEGSKA (reference sequence). The CDR3 reads CSARTTGDGYTF. The DNA of the CDR3 is TGCAGTGCTAGGACAACAGGGGATGGCTACACCTTC.

The chain recombines TRBV27 with TRBJ2-7; D is possibly TRBD1 or TRBD2 (5 bases each). V lost 6 bases, J lost 0 bases, and 15 bases lay in between. This CDR3 has 15 residues. Germline V gene lookup returns CDR1 MNHEY and CDR2 SMNVEV (reference sequence). The CDR3 spells CASSPTWGSSYEQYF. The DNA of the CDR3 is TGTGCCAGCAGCCCTACTTGGGGGTCCTCCTACGAGCAGTACTTC.

This clonotype was counted many times. The V and J genes are TRBV5-5 and TRBJ1-1; TRBD1 might be the D (6 bases). This CDR3 is 15 amino acids long. From germline, CDR1 is SGHKS and CDR2 YYEKEE (reference sequence). V was shortened by 2 bases and J by 1 base, with 12 bases between the two germline ends. CDR3 in DNA: TGTGCCAGCAGCTTAGCGTGGACAGAGAACACTGAAGCTTTCTTT. Translated: CASSLAWTENTEAFF.

V usage is TRBV28 and J usage is TRBJ2-1; 7 nucleotides agree with TRBD1. The CDR3 totals 16 residues. Trimming took 5 bases from V and 5 from J; bases not matched to a gene: 12. Germline V gene lookup returns CDR1 MDHEN and CDR2 SYDVKM. The CDR3 reads CASSGTGAVQDNEQFF. The CDR3 region has the DNA TGTGCCAGCAGTGGTACAGGGGCAGTTCAGGACAATGAGCAGTTCTTC.

With regard to this clonotype: At one end the junction does not follow the germline gene, possibly because of a read error. V is TRBV25-1 and J is TRBJ2-1; D perhaps matches TRBD2 (5 bases). The CDR3 covers 13 residues. CDR1 and CDR2 from the germline V gene are MGHDK and SYGVNS. The chain's CDR3 is CASSPSLMNEPFF. CDR3 coding DNA: TGTGCCAGCAGTCCTAGCCTGATGAATGAGCCGTTCTTC.